Presented here are 23 T cell receptor beta chains from one specimen sequenced in a study of blood T cell repertoires in COVID-19. Repertoires were generated with immunoSEQ multiplex PCR, while TCRdb's copy carries only in-frame clones and drops some. Among 250,000 to 350,000 clones, almost 90% were seen once, and the ten largest hold 11%. Sample: peripheral blood. These receptors originate from a woman younger than 45 with COVID-19, enrolled during active disease.

This clone was seen a single time. This chain uses TRBV11-2 with TRBJ1-2; D not resolved. The CDR3 spans 12 residues. The V gene lost 4 bases and the J gene lost 8 bases, with 11 bases spanning the gap. Germline loops: CDR1 SGHAT, CDR2 FQNNGV. The CDR3 loop is CASSSQAGGYTF. Written as DNA, the CDR3 is TGTGCCAGCAGCTCCCAGGCTGGGGGCTACACCTTC.

V usage is TRBV19 and J usage is TRBJ1-5; a weak D match, TRBD1 (6 bases). Germline CDR1 and CDR2: LNHDA and SQIVND (reference sequence). Trimming cost V 5 bases and J 2 bases, with 19 bases left between them. CDR3 size: 17 residues. The CDR3 sequence is CASSRGAGEGRNQPQHF. The CDR3 nucleotides are TGTGCCAGTAGTCGAGGGGCAGGGGAAGGGCGCAATCAGCCCCAGCATTTT.

V and J are TRBV28 and TRBJ1-1; TRBD1 is a possible D gene (5 bases). From germline, CDR1 is MDHEN and CDR2 SYDVKM. Trimming left V 5 bases short and J 4 bases short, with 14 bases between. The CDR3 loop spans 14 amino acids. The CDR3 loop reads CASSPRTTSTEAFF. CDR3 bases: TGTGCCAGCAGTCCAAGGACAACCTCCACTGAAGCTTTCTTT.

The CDR3 coding sequence is TGTGCCAGCAGTCGGACAGGGTGGGATGAGCAGTTCTTC. Amino acids: CASSRTGWDEQFF. The rearrangement uses TRBV7-2 and TRBJ2-1, with 8 bases matching TRBD1. CDR3 size: 13 residues. Looked up from germline, CDR1 is SGHTA and CDR2 is FQGNSA. V shed 6 bases and J 8 bases; nucleotides not matched to a gene: 6.

The J gene is TRBJ1-1, the V gene TRBV3-1 (or the pseudogene TRBV3-2), with 9 bases matching TRBD1. The CDR3 sequence is 15 residues long. Germline V lookup: CDR1 LGHDT, CDR2 YNNKEL (reference sequence). Trimming at V came to 0 bases and at J to 11 bases, leaving 10 bases not matched to a gene. The CDR3, as DNA: TGTGCCAGCAGCCAAGACTTCCAGGACAGGGGTCGTGCTTTCTTT. This translates into CASSQDFQDRGRAFF.

The chain carries TRBV10-3 and TRBJ2-7; 9 bases are shared with TRBD2. The CDR3 totals 14 residues. Unmatched junction bases numbered 8, after V lost 11 bases and J lost 0 bases. The germline CDR1 and CDR2 sequences are ENHRY and SYGVKD. CDR3 coding DNA: TGTGCCTCCCTAGCGGGACTTAGCTCCTACGAGCAGTACTTC. The encoded protein is CASLAGLSSYEQYF.

The chain couples TRBV12-3 or TRBV12-4 to TRBJ1-1, with D perhaps TRBD1 (5 bases). The ends were cut back, 7 bases at V and 5 bases at J, with 11 bases in the middle. The CDR3 length is 12 residues. The CDR3 bases are TGTGCCAGCAAAGGGGTACTGACTGAAGCTTTCTTT. This sequence encodes CASKGVLTEAFF.

The rearrangement uses TRBV10-1 and TRBJ2-1, with TRBD1 as a possible D gene (6 bases). Germline assignment: CDR1 WNHNN and CDR2 SYGVQD (reference sequence). Trimming stripped 4 bases from V and 3 bases from J, with 10 bases between. This CDR3 spans 14 amino acids. For the CDR3, the DNA is TGCGCCAGCAGTGGCACAGGGAGCTACAATGAGCAGTTCTTC. Amino acids: CASSGTGSYNEQFF.

The chain employs TRBV5-1 and TRBJ2-1; tentatively, D is TRBD2 (5 bases). V gave up 0 bases and J gave up 8 bases, with 15 bases separating them. The length of the CDR3 is 15 residues. The germline gives CDR1 SGHRS, CDR2 YFSETQ. The DNA of the CDR3 is TGCGCCAGCAGCTTGGAGTTAGTTAGCGTCCATGAGCAGTTCTTC. Its translation: CASSLELVSVHEQFF.

This chain connects TRBV5-1 to TRBJ2-1, with 10 bases aligning to TRBD2. Unmatched junction bases numbered 7, after V lost 4 bases and J lost 3 bases. CDR3 length: 16 amino acids. From germline, CDR1 is SGHRS and CDR2 YFSETQ. The CDR3 nucleotides are TGCGCCAGCAGCCCCCGGACTAGCGGTCTCTACAATGAGCAGTTCTTC. This sequence encodes CASSPRTSGLYNEQFF.

This chain uses TRBV6-2 or TRBV6-3 with TRBJ2-1; 7 positions agree with TRBD1. The V gene's germline CDR1 is MNHEY and CDR2 SVGEGT. The V gene end was trimmed by 5 bases and the J gene end by 8 bases; junction bases not matched to a gene: 9. The CDR3 extends over 14 amino acids. Written as DNA, the CDR3 is TGTGCCAGCAGTCTGGGGACAGAGTTGTATGAGCAGTTCTTC. Translated, it gives CASSLGTELYEQFF.

The chain links TRBV4-3 to TRBJ2-1; no definite D call. The CDR3 is 14 amino acids. Trimming shortened V by 1 base and J by 6 bases, and 10 bases separated the two germline ends. CDR1 LGHNA and CDR2 YSLEER come from the germline V gene. The CDR3 DNA reads as TGCGCCAGCAGCCAAGCTCCCGCCGGCAATGAGCAGTTCTTC. This encodes CASSQAPAGNEQFF.

The chain recombines TRBV27 with TRBJ2-7, with D possibly being TRBD1 (5 bases). Trimming cost V 6 bases and J 3 bases, with 6 bases left between them. From germline, CDR1 is MNHEY and CDR2 SMNVEV (reference sequence). The CDR3 runs 11 residues. The CDR3 reads CASSQGYEQYF. The CDR3 DNA is TGTGCCAGCAGCCAGGGCTACGAGCAGTACTTC.

CDR3 protein: CASSFGGADGYTF. The CDR3 DNA reads as TGTGCCAGCAGTTTTGGGGGCGCGGATGGCTACACCTTC. The gene calls are TRBV27 and TRBJ1-2; TRBD1 might be the D (6 bases). The CDR3 runs to 13 residues. The V gene's germline CDR1 is MNHEY and CDR2 SMNVEV (reference sequence). V lost 3 bases and J 6 bases, leaving 11 bases between the germline ends.

DNA of the CDR3: TGCGCCAGCAGTCGGACTACAGGTGGGGCGTACTACGAGCAGTACTTC. Its protein is CASSRTTGGAYYEQYF. The chain links TRBV5-1 to TRBJ2-7; tentative D call: TRBD2 (6 bases). Germline V gene sequence: CDR1 SGHRS, CDR2 YFSETQ. V was trimmed by 5 bases and J by 3 bases, leaving 21 bases between them. The CDR3 loop spans 16 amino acids.

The chain uses TRBV15 and TRBJ1-5; no clear D gene. Germline V gene sequence: CDR1 LNHNV, CDR2 YYDKDF (reference sequence). V was pared by 2 bases and J by 4 bases, with 3 bases between. CDR3 length: 12 amino acids. In nucleotides, the CDR3 is TGTGCCACCAGCAGACCGAATCAGCCCCAGCATTTT. As protein: CATSRPNQPQHF.

Regarding this clone: A junction boundary mismatches the germline segment, possibly from a read error. This sequence joins TRBV7-7 and TRBJ2-5; no definite D call. Germline loops: CDR1 SSHAT, CDR2 FNYEAQ (reference sequence). The CDR3 is 14 amino acids. CDR3 residues: CASSLNAGQETQYF. As DNA, the CDR3 is TGTGCTAGCAGCTTAAACGCAGGCCAAGAGACCCAGTACTTC. Full variable domain (outside the CDR3, taken from reference TRBV7-7 and TRBJ2-5): GAGVSQSPRYKVTKRGQDVTLRCDPISSHATLYWYQQALGQGPEFLTYFNYEAQPDKSGLPSDRFSAERPEGSISTLTIQRTEQRDSAMYRCASSLNAGQETQYFGPGTRLLVL.

This chain joins TRBV25-1 and TRBJ2-2; no clear D gene. Germline V CDR1 and CDR2: MGHDK, SYGVNS. V shed 8 bases and J shed 0 bases, with 7 bases lying between them. This CDR3 comprises 13 residues. This CDR3 is CASSVTNTGELFF. CDR3 in DNA: TGTGCCAGCTCGGTAACGAACACCGGGGAGCTGTTTTTT. The whole variable domain, filled in from reference TRBV25-1 and TRBJ2-2, reads EADIYQTPRYLVIGTGKKITLECSQTMGHDKMYWYQQDPGMELHLIHYSYGVNSTEKGDLSSESTVSRIRTEHFPLTLESARPSHTSQYLCASSVTNTGELFFGEGSRLTVL.

The rearrangement links TRBV30 to TRBJ2-7, with 9 nucleotides matching TRBD2. From germline, CDR1 is GTSNPN and CDR2 SVGIG (reference sequence). The CDR3 spans 15 residues. The J segment lost 12 bases and the V segment lost 5 bases, leaving 20 bases of the junction unmatched. This CDR3 reads CAWGPIGVSGRLLYF. The CDR3 DNA follows: TGTGCCTGGGGCCCTATCGGGGTTAGCGGGAGACTTTTGTACTTC.

The chain has TRBV2 and TRBJ2-5, with 12 bases fitting TRBD2. The CDR3 consists of 14 residues. V lost 4 bases and J lost 3; bases outside the gene matches: 0. Germline V lookup: CDR1 SNHLY, CDR2 FYNNEI. CDR3: CASSGLAGEETQYF. The DNA for the CDR3 is TGTGCCAGCAGTGGACTAGCGGGAGAAGAGACCCAGTACTTC.

The CDR3, as DNA: TGCGCCAGCAGCTTGTACGGAGCCTACGAGCAGTACTTC. Its protein is CASSLYGAYEQYF. The chain couples TRBV5-1 to TRBJ2-7; D is unresolved. The CDR3 runs to 13 residues. Germline-derived CDR1 and CDR2 are SGHRS and YFSETQ. V was pared by 1 base and J by 2 bases, with 7 bases between.

CDR3 sequence (DNA): TGTGCCAGCAGCACCGGGGGTAGCAGCAATGAGCAGTTCTTC. This gives the protein CASSTGGSSNEQFF. The gene calls are TRBV12-1 and TRBJ2-1; the D call TRBD2 from the table was never checked on the DNA. TRBV12-1 is listed as a pseudogene. The CDR3 extends over 14 amino acids.

The chain is built from TRBV7-9 and TRBJ1-1; a weak D match, TRBD1 (5 bases). Germline V gives CDR1 SEHNR, CDR2 FQNEAQ (reference sequence). V was cut by 4 bases and J by 0 bases, with 12 bases left in between. The CDR3 is 15 residues long. CDR3 coding DNA: TGTGCCAGCAGCTCGACGCAGGGATTGAACACTGAAGCTTTCTTT. This gives the protein CASSSTQGLNTEAFF.